The rows below give T cell receptor beta chains drawn from one sample of a study of T cell responses to AZD1222 COVID-19 vaccine. Using immunoSEQ multiplex PCR, the repertoire was profiled, and TCRdb retains in-frame clones only, with some absent. The profile covers 120,000 or so clones, with 81% appearing a single time and 3.5% to 5% taken by the ten largest. The sample consisted of peripheral blood, taken on day 0 of AZD1222 vaccination. All receptors come from an adult in good health. The CDR3 runs from the conserved cysteine through the conserved F or W. The D gene is left open where the match is weak. Only part of the rows carry a size: once, few, many, or a class if the clone is expanded.

clone size	D gene	V gene	CDR3 length	J gene	CDR3 DNA	CDR3 protein
NA	NA	TRBV7-4	15	TRBJ2-7	TGTGCCAGCATCCGATCAGCCTGGTTGGACCTAGAGCAGTACTTC	CASIRSAWLDLEQYF
NA	TRBD2	TRBV18	15	TRBJ2-1	TGTGCCAGCTCATTAACTAGCGGGCAATACAATGAGCAGTTCTTC	CASSLTSGQYNEQFF
NA	NA	TRBV5-4	16	TRBJ2-2	TGTGCCAGCAGCTTGCTCGGCGGAGGGGAAGGCGGGGAGCTGTTTTTT	CASSLLGGGEGGELFF
NA	NA	TRBV7-2	13	TRBJ1-5	TGTGCCAGCAGCTTAGACGGGAATCAGCCCCAGCATTTT	CASSLDGNQPQHF
NA	NA	TRBV10-1	15	TRBJ2-1	TGCGCCAGCAGCGCAGGTTCGGGGTCGGGGCGTGAGCAGTTCTTC	CASSAGSGSGREQFF
NA	TRBD1	TRBV5-4	15	TRBJ1-2	TGTGCCAGCAGCTTGTACGGACAGGGGGTGCTTGGCTACACCTTC	CASSLYGQGVLGYTF
NA	NA	TRBV4-3	15	TRBJ2-3	TGCGCCAGCAGCCCTCAGCGGAGTGGCACAGATACGCAGTATTTT	CASSPQRSGTDTQYF
NA	TRBD2	TRBV5-1	14	TRBJ2-7	TGCGCCAGCAGCCCGGGACTATCGAACTACGAGCAGTACTTC	CASSPGLSNYEQYF
NA	TRBD1	TRBV7-2	15	TRBJ2-1	TGTGCCAGCAGCTTCTTCTCTGGACAGGGGAGTGAGCAGTTCTTC	CASSFFSGQGSEQFF
NA	NA	TRBV30	12	TRBJ2-7	TGTGCCTGGAGTGTTCTCCGGAGCGAGCAGTACTTC	CAWSVLRSEQYF
NA	NA	TRBV6-5	15	TRBJ2-7	TGTGCCAGCAGTTCCTTATTTGGCAGAAGGTACGAGCAGTACTTC	CASSSLFGRRYEQYF
few	NA	TRBV14	16	TRBJ1-1	TGTGCCAGCAGCCAAGTCGGTACAGGGATAATCGCTGAAGCTTTCTTT	CASSQVGTGIIAEAFF
NA	TRBD1	TRBV11-2	15	TRBJ1-1	TGTGCCAGCAGCCTGCTGGACAGGACAAACACTGAAGCTTTCTTT	CASSLLDRTNTEAFF
NA	TRBD2	TRBV7-8	13	TRBJ2-1	TGTGCCAGCATTCGAGCGGGAGGGAATGAGCAGTTCTTC	CASIRAGGNEQFF
once	TRBD2	TRBV28	15	TRBJ2-5	TGTGCCAGCAGTTTAATAGCGGGAGGGCCGGAGACCCAGTACTTC	CASSLIAGGPETQYF
NA	TRBD1	TRBV7-2	13	TRBJ2-5	TGTGCCAGCAGCCCACAGGGGTCAGAGACCCAGTACTTC	CASSPQGSETQYF
NA	NA	TRBV7-8	15	TRBJ1-2	TGTGCCAGCAGCGCCTACAGGGTTCCAAGGGATGGCTACACCTTC	CASSAYRVPRDGYTF
NA	NA	TRBV7-6	15	TRBJ1-6	TGTGCCAGCAGCTACGACAGCTCCTATAATTCACCCCTCCACTTT	CASSYDSSYNSPLHF
NA	TRBD2	TRBV7-2	18	TRBJ2-3	TGTGCCAGCAGCTTAGACCTTGGCGGGGGATTCGGCACAGATACGCAGTATTTT	CASSLDLGGGFGTDTQYF
NA	NA	TRBV6-6	11	TRBJ1-2	TGTGCCAGCAGTCAAGATCGTGGCTACACCTTC	CASSQDRGYTF
NA	TRBD2	TRBV28	14	TRBJ2-7	TGTGCCAGCAGTTTCGGGACTAGCCCCTACGAGCAGTACTTC	CASSFGTSPYEQYF
few	NA	TRBV9	16	TRBJ2-7	TGTGCCAGCAGCGTAGTGGGGAACCCTTCCGTAGGCGAGCAGTACTTC	CASSVVGNPSVGEQYF
NA	TRBD1	TRBV7-9	14	TRBJ2-3	TGTGCCAGCAGCTTAGCCCAGGGGGCAGATACGCAGTATTTT	CASSLAQGADTQYF
NA	NA	TRBV7-2	16	TRBJ1-2	TGTGCCAGCAGCTTAGCAGGCGGCAGGGGCTTTGGTGGCTACACCTTC	CASSLAGGRGFGGYTF
once	NA	TRBV12-3/TRBV12-4	13	TRBJ2-5	TGTGCCAGCAGATCCAGGGGCGGCGAGACCCAGTACTTC	CASRSRGGETQYF
NA	TRBD1	TRBV5-6	14	TRBJ1-6	TGTGCCAGCAGCACTCAGGGGGCGGTTTCACCCCTCCACTTT	CASSTQGAVSPLHF
NA	NA	TRBV7-3	18	TRBJ2-3	TGTGCTAGCAGCCAAAGCAGGGGAATAACGGGTAGCACAGATACGCAGTATTTT	CASSQSRGITGSTDTQYF
NA	NA	TRBV9	16	TRBJ1-4	TGTGCCAGCAGCTTGGGGGCGGATAGGACTAATGAAAAACTGTTTTTT	CASSLGADRTNEKLFF
NA	TRBD2	TRBV5-3	16	TRBJ2-1	TGTGCCAGAAGCCAGTACCGACTAGCGGGAGGGACTGAGCAGTTCTTC	CARSQYRLAGGTEQFF
NA	NA	TRBV11-3	12	TRBJ2-2	TGTGCCAGCAGCTTCAGGGGCGGGGAGCTGTTTTTT	CASSFRGGELFF
once	NA	TRBV2	13	TRBJ2-2	TGTGCCAGCATCCCCGGAAGGTTCGGGGAGCTGTTTTTT	CASIPGRFGELFF
NA	TRBD2	TRBV28	15	TRBJ2-1	TGTGCCAGCAGCCTAGCGGGAGGGTCCTACAATGAGCAGTTCTTC	CASSLAGGSYNEQFF
NA	NA	TRBV9	15	TRBJ2-5	TGTGCCAGCAGCGTAGCCGTCACGGAAAAAGAGACCCAGTACTTC	CASSVAVTEKETQYF
few	NA	TRBV11-1	16	TRBJ2-2	TGTGCCAGCAGCTTATCAGGGACGACGAACACCGGGGAGCTGTTTTTT	CASSLSGTTNTGELFF
NA	TRBD2	TRBV7-2	15	TRBJ2-7	TGTGCCAGCAGCTTAGGACCTAGCGGGAGCTACGAGCAGTACTTC	CASSLGPSGSYEQYF
few	TRBD1	TRBV5-4	13	TRBJ2-7	TGTGCCAGCAGCGACGGGACAGTTTACGAGCAGTACTTC	CASSDGTVYEQYF
few	NA	TRBV7-3	15	TRBJ2-1	TGTGCCAGCAGCTTAACGCCGGGGGCGTACAATGAGCAGTTCTTC	CASSLTPGAYNEQFF
NA	TRBD2	TRBV10-2	14	TRBJ2-1	TGCGCCAGCAGGACTAGCGGGAGGACTAGTGAGCAGTTCTTC	CASRTSGRTSEQFF
once	NA	TRBV4-3	12	TRBJ2-2	TGCGCCAGCAGCCAAACCGCCGGGGAGCTGTTTTTT	CASSQTAGELFF
NA	TRBD2	TRBV6-5	14	TRBJ2-1	TGTGCCACAAGGACTAGCGGGAGATACAATGAGCAGTTCTTC	CATRTSGRYNEQFF
NA	TRBD1	TRBV19	13	TRBJ1-1	TGTGCCAGTAGTGGACAGGTAAACACTGAAGCTTTCTTT	CASSGQVNTEAFF